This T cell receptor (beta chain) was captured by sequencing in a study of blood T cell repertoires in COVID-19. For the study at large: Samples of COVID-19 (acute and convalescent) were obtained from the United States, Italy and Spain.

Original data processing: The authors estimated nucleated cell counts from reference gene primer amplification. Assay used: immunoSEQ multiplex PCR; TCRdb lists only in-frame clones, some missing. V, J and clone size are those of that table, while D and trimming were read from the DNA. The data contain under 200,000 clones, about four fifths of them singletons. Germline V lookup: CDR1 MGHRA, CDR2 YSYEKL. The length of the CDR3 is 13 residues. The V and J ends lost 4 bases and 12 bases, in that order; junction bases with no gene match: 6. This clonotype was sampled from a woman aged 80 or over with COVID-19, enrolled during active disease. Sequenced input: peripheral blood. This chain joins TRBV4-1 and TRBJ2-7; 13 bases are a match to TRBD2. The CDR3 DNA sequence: TGCGCCAGCAGCCTACTAGCGGGAGGGCCTCCGTACTTC. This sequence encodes CASSLLAGGPPYF.